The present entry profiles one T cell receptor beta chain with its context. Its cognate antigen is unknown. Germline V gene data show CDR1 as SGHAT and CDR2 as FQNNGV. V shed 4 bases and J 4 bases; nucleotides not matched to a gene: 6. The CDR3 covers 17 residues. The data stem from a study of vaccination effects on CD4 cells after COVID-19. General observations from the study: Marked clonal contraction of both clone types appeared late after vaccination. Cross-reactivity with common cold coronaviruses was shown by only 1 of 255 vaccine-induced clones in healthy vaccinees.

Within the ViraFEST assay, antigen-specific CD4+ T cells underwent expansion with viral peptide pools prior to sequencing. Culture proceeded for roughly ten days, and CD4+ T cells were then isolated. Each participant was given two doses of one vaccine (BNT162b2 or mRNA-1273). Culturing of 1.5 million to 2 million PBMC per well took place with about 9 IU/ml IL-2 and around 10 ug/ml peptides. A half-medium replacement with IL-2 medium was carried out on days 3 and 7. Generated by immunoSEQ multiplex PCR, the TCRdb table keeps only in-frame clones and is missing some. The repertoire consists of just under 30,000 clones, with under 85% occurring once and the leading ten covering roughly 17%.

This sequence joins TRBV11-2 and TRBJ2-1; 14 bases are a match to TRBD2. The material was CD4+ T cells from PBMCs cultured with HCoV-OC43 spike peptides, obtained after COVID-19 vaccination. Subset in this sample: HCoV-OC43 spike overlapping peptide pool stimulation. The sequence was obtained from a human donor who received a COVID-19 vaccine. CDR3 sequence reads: CASSSQTSGGVYNEQFF. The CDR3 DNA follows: TGTGCCAGCAGCTCCCAGACTAGCGGGGGGGTATACAATGAGCAGTTCTTC.